This T cell receptor beta chain was retrieved from a study of cytotoxic CD8 clonotypes in ibrutinib-treated CLL. Libraries of TCR beta were made from about 1.8 micrograms of genomic DNA that came from cryopreserved PBMCs. Germline V lookup: CDR1 SGHTA, CDR2 FQGNSA. V was trimmed by 1 base and J by 7 bases, leaving 5 bases between them. The CDR3 totals 13 residues. Sequencing was performed with immunoSEQ multiplex PCR; in TCRdb, only in-frame clones are kept and a portion is missing. The sample carries about 140,000 clones, 80% recorded once. Study results and caveats: Clonality, elevated at ibrutinib response, dropped back toward baseline at progression.

This clone appeared a few times. Its target is unknown. The TCR originated in a human donor with chronic lymphocytic leukemia. Sequenced here: PBMCs, sampled after 36 months of ibrutinib treatment. V gene TRBV7-2 combines with J gene TRBJ1-6; D is unclear. In DNA form, the CDR3 reads TGTGCCAGCAGCTTAGATAGGAATTCACCCCTCCACTTT. Its protein product is CASSLDRNSPLHF.